These 14 T cell receptor beta chains share one sample of origin, sequenced in a study of monozygotic twins with cystic fibrosis (dated by TCRdb to the early 2020s). The library came from the immunoSEQ multiplex PCR assay. Entries here come from immuneACCESS through TCRdb and include only in-frame sequences with V and J called. Some clones fail to appear in such tables; in the studies checked, an unresolved V gene covers under half of the shortfall, and the cause of the remainder is unknown. The sample data list roughly 25,000 clones, and 80% to 95% of these were observed just once. The leading ten clones occupy under 0.3% of the sample. Sequencing input: blood. The receptors here all came from a girl aged 2 to 9 with cystic fibrosis.

The CDR3 region is CASSFSGPKGQFF. CDR3 nucleotide sequence: TGTGCCAGCAGTTTCTCGGGACCTAAGGGGCAGTTCTTC. The rearrangement joins TRBV6-5 to TRBJ2-1; perhaps D is TRBD1 or TRBD2 (5 bases each). Per the germline V gene, CDR1 is MNHEY and CDR2 is SVGAGI. V was clipped by 4 bases and J by 12 bases, with 16 bases between them. The CDR3 totals 13 residues.

The chain recombines TRBV30 with TRBJ2-1; TRBD1 agrees at 10 bases. The length of the CDR3 is 14 residues. Trimming removed 0 bases from V and 13 bases from J; junction bases left unmatched: 9. Looked up from germline, CDR1 is GTSNPN and CDR2 is SVGIG (reference sequence). The CDR3 DNA is TGTGCCTGGAGTGTACTAGGACAGGGGGAGCAACAGTTCTTC. It encodes CAWSVLGQGEQQFF.

This chain uses TRBV15 with TRBJ1-5, with a possible D match to TRBD1 (6 bases). There are 15 residues in the CDR3. The germline gives CDR1 LNHNV, CDR2 YYDKDF (reference sequence). Trimming left V 0 bases short and J 7 bases short, with 13 bases between. The CDR3 protein is CATSRDREGGQPQHF. The CDR3 region has the DNA TGTGCCACCAGCAGAGATCGGGAGGGGGGCCAGCCCCAGCATTTT.

The V gene is TRBV19, the J gene TRBJ1-5; D remains ambiguous. Germline CDR1 LNHDA, CDR2 SQIVND (reference sequence). This CDR3 spans 12 amino acids. With 3 bases removed from V and 7 bases from J, the gap between germline ends came to 7 bases. Here the CDR3 DNA reads TGTGCCAGTAGTATGGCGGAACAGCCCCAGCATTTT. Its translation is CASSMAEQPQHF.

The V gene is TRBV18, the J gene TRBJ1-1, with 7 bases that match TRBD1. Germline values: CDR1 KGHSH, CDR2 LQKENI. Losses at the gene ends were 0 bases for V and 4 bases for J; bases not matched to a gene: 8. The CDR3 runs 16 residues. The CDR3 DNA reads TGTGCCAGCTCACCACCGATGACAGGGATGGCCACTGAAGCTTTCTTT. As protein: CASSPPMTGMATEAFF. Full variable domain (missing parts from reference TRBV18 and TRBJ1-1): NAGVMQNPRHLVRRRGQEARLRCSPMKGHSHVYWYRQLPEEGLKFMVYLQKENIIDESGMPKERFSAEFPKEGPSILRIQQVVRGDSAAYFCASSPPMTGMATEAFFGQGTRLTVV.

The gene calls are TRBV2 and TRBJ2-1; tentatively, D is TRBD2 (5 bases). Trimming stripped 5 bases from V and 6 bases from J, with 11 bases between. This CDR3 has 13 residues. Looked up from germline, CDR1 is SNHLY and CDR2 is FYNNEI. As DNA, the CDR3 is TGTGCCAGCAGTAAGACTCGGGGCAATGAGCAGTTCTTC. The encoded protein is CASSKTRGNEQFF.

The chain has TRBV2 and TRBJ2-7; the D is unclear. Trimming took off 7 bases at V and 4 bases at J, with 11 bases between the two ends. Germline V gene sequence: CDR1 SNHLY, CDR2 FYNNEI. This CDR3 is 12 amino acids long. CDR3 in amino acids: CASTRYPYEQYF. The CDR3, as DNA: TGTGCCAGCACCCGCTACCCGTACGAGCAGTACTTC.

This clone was observed a single time. This rearrangement joins TRBV27 to TRBJ1-5; weak D call: TRBD1 (6 bases). Germline assignment: CDR1 MNHEY and CDR2 SMNVEV (reference sequence). Trimming shortened V by 5 bases and J by 7 bases, and 12 bases separated the two germline ends. The CDR3 sequence is 13 residues long. The CDR3 nucleotides read TGTGCCAGCAGTCTTACAGGGAACCAGCCCCAGCATTTT. Translating gives CASSLTGNQPQHF.

The V and J genes are TRBV19 and TRBJ2-5; 10 nucleotides align to TRBD2. Losses at the gene ends were 2 bases for V and 2 bases for J; bases not matched to a gene: 11. The CDR3 consists of 18 residues. CDR1 is LNHDA, CDR2 SQIVND, per germline (reference sequence). The CDR3 DNA is TGTGCCAGTAGTATAACCGGCAGCGGGGGGGCCGGGCAAGAGACCCAGTACTTC. It is translated as CASSITGSGGAGQETQYF.

This chain uses TRBV5-1 with TRBJ1-1; no clear D gene. There are 16 residues in the CDR3. Trimming removed 2 bases at V and 0 bases at J, with 14 bases between. Germline V CDR1 and CDR2: SGHRS, YFSETQ. Written as DNA, the CDR3 is TGCGCCAGCAGCTTATCTGCGCATCTTATGAACACTGAAGCTTTCTTT. Amino acid sequence: CASSLSAHLMNTEAFF.

This chain links TRBV9 with TRBJ2-1, with D unresolved. CDR1 and CDR2 (germline): SGDLS, YYNGEE. This CDR3 region has 14 residues. The ends were cut back, 0 bases at V and 6 bases at J, with 10 bases in the middle. CDR3 in amino acids: CASSVGVSLNEQFF. For the CDR3, the DNA is TGTGCCAGCAGCGTAGGGGTCTCGCTCAATGAGCAGTTCTTC.

The chain uses TRBV14 and TRBJ2-3; 9 bases fit TRBD2. Germline-derived CDR1 and CDR2 are SGHDN and FVKESK. V gave up 0 bases and J gave up 10 bases; unmatched junction bases: 8. CDR3 length: 15 residues. The chain's CDR3 is CASSQDLASGVSQYF. The DNA for the CDR3 is TGTGCCAGCAGCCAAGATCTGGCTAGCGGGGTCTCGCAGTATTTT.

The J gene is TRBJ1-6, the V gene TRBV10-2; TRBD1 is a possible D gene (5 bases). The CDR3 is 16 amino acids. Germline V lookup: CDR1 WSHSY, CDR2 SAAADI. The V and J ends lost 6 bases and 5 bases respectively, with 17 bases between them. CDR3 amino acids: CASRAGIWGDNSPLHF. The CDR3 nucleotides are TGCGCCAGCAGGGCCGGGATTTGGGGCGATAATTCACCCCTCCACTTT.

The chain is built from TRBV7-9 and TRBJ1-5; 8 bases agree with TRBD1. Unmatched junction bases numbered 6, after V lost 5 bases and J lost 0 bases. CDR3 length: 16 amino acids. Germline V CDR1 and CDR2: SEHNR, FQNEAQ (reference sequence). The CDR3 loop reads CASSLGTGHSNQPQHF. The CDR3 nucleotides read TGTGCCAGCAGCCTAGGGACAGGTCATAGCAATCAGCCCCAGCATTTT. The variable domain in full, completed from reference TRBV7-9 and TRBJ1-5, reads DTGVSQNPRHKITKRGQNVTFRCDPISEHNRLYWYRQTLGQGPEFLTYFQNEAQLEKSRLLSDRFSAERPKGSFSTLEIQRTEQGDSAMYLCASSLGTGHSNQPQHFGDGTRLSIL.